A single sample is the source of the 8 T cell receptor beta chains below, sequenced in a study of cytomegalovirus exposure and HLA in healthy donors. PCR amplification relied on 60 Vbeta primers (plus 13 Jbeta primers). TCRdb's copy holds only in-frame clones and misses some; the assay was immunoSEQ multiplex PCR. The sample shows some 70,000 clones, just under 70% of them seen only once. The sequencing sample was made of PBMCs. These receptors came from a woman between 25 and 40 years old in good health and CMV-seronegative.

CDR3 amino acids: CASSRDRESYEQYF. The CDR3 DNA reads as TGCGCCAGCAGTAGGGACAGGGAGTCCTACGAGCAGTACTTC. The chain couples TRBV5-1 to TRBJ2-7, with 9 bases lining up with TRBD1. Germline assignment: CDR1 SGHRS and CDR2 YFSETQ. Germline trimming cut 5 bases from V and 1 base from J; bases unmatched to any gene: 4. This CDR3 is built from 14 residues.

The chain is built from TRBV29-1 and TRBJ1-1; D is undetermined. The V gene's germline CDR1 is SQVTM and CDR2 ANQGSEA. The CDR3 spans 13 residues. V was trimmed by 3 bases and J by 4 bases, leaving 12 bases between them. The CDR3, as DNA: TGCAGCGTTGAGCTGGGTTCGGGCACTGAAGCTTTCTTT. Amino acids: CSVELGSGTEAFF.

This chain uses TRBV4-1 with TRBJ2-1; D is unclear. V lost 0 bases and J lost 0, with 15 bases in between. CDR3 length: 18 residues. From germline, CDR1 is MGHRA and CDR2 YSYEKL. CDR3 bases: TGCGCCAGCAGCCAAGATGACTCCAAATCTAGCTCCTACAATGAGCAGTTCTTC. This codes for CASSQDDSKSSSYNEQFF.

The chain has TRBV6-1 and TRBJ1-1; a weak D match, TRBD1 (6 bases). This CDR3 spans 15 amino acids. The germline V gene encodes CDR1 MNHNS and CDR2 SASEGT. With 2 bases removed from V and 4 bases from J, the gap between germline ends came to 14 bases. CDR3 in amino acids: CASSEQGRRVTEAFF. The CDR3 region has the DNA TGTGCCAGCAGTGAACAGGGGCGAAGGGTCACTGAAGCTTTCTTT.

V usage is TRBV7-2 and J usage is TRBJ1-2; TRBD1 might be the D (6 bases). The CDR3 length is 14 residues. Germline CDR1 and CDR2: SGHTA and FQGNSA. Deletions cut 5 bases from V and 8 bases from J, with 18 bases between. The CDR3 sequence is CASSPQQGTAGYTF. The CDR3 nucleotides read TGTGCCAGCAGCCCCCAACAGGGAACGGCGGGCTACACCTTC.

The chain couples TRBV10-3 to TRBJ2-3; 9 positions match TRBD2. This CDR3 contains 14 residues. Per the germline V gene, CDR1 is ENHRY and CDR2 is SYGVKD. J lost 1 base, V lost 6 bases, and 2 bases had no gene match. The CDR3 DNA reads TGTGCCATCAGCCGCGGGGGGGGCACAGATACGCAGTATTTT. It translates to CAISRGGGTDTQYF.

This clone was seen a handful of times. The chain uses TRBV7-2 and TRBJ2-1; D is unresolved. Trimming took 1 base from V and 3 from J, leaving 4 bases between them. This CDR3 comprises 13 residues. The germline V gene encodes CDR1 SGHTA and CDR2 FQGNSA. The CDR3 reads CASSLGDYNEQFF. In nucleotides, the CDR3 is TGTGCCAGCAGCTTAGGAGACTACAATGAGCAGTTCTTC.

As to this clone: The junction and the germline gene differ at one end; a read error may be behind it. Other DNA sequences in the same sample also yield this CDR3. This chain joins TRBV25-1 and TRBJ1-6; D is possibly TRBD1 (5 bases). The germline V gene encodes CDR1 MGHDK and CDR2 SYGVNS. There are 15 residues in the CDR3. CDR3 residues: CASSERGSYNSPLHF. Written as DNA, the CDR3 is TGTGCCAGCAGTGAAAGGGGTAGCTATAATTCGCCCCTCCACTTT.